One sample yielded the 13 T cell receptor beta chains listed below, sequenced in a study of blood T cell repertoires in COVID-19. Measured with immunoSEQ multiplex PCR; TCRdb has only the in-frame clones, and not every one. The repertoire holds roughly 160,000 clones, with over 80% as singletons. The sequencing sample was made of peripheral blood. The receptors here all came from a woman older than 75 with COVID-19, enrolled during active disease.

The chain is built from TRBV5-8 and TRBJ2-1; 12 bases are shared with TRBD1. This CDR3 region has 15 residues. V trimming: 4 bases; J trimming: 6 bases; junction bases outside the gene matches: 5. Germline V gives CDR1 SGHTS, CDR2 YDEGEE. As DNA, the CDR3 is TGTGCCAGCAGCCACGGGACAGGGGGCATCAATGAGCAGTTCTTC. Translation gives CASSHGTGGINEQFF.

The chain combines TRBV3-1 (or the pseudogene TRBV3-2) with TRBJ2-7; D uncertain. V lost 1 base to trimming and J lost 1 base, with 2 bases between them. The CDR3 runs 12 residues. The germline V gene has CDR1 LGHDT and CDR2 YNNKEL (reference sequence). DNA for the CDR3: TGTGCCAGCAGCCAAGTATCCTACGAGCAGTACTTC. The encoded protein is CASSQVSYEQYF.

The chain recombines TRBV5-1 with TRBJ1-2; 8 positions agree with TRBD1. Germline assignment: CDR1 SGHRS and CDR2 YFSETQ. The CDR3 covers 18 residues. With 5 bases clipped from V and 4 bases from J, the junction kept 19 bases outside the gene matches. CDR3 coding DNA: TGCGCCAGCAGTCCAAGCTCGGGACAGGAGCGGGGTATCTATGGCTACACCTTC. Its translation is CASSPSSGQERGIYGYTF. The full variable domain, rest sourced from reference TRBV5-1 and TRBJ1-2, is KAGVTQTPRYLIKTRGQQVTLSCSPISGHRSVSWYQQTPGQGLQFLFEYFSETQRNKGNFPGRFSGRQFSNSRSEMNVSTLELGDSALYLCASSPSSGQERGIYGYTFGSGTRLTVV.

The CDR3 reads CSARGGPNEKLFF. The CDR3 bases are TGCAGCGCCCGGGGGGGACCTAATGAAAAACTGTTTTTT. The genes are TRBV29-1 and TRBJ1-4, with D tentatively TRBD1 (5 bases). The CDR3 has 13 residues. V dropped 7 bases and J dropped 3 bases, with 12 bases sitting between them. Per germline, CDR1 SQVTM and CDR2 ANQGSEA.

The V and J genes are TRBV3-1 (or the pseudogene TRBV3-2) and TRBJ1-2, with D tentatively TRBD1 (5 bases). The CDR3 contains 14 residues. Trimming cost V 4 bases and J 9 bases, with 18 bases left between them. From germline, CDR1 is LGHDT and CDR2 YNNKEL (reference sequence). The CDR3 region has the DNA TGTGCCAGCAGCCCAGGGAGGCAGAGCCCTCGCTACACCTTC. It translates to CASSPGRQSPRYTF.

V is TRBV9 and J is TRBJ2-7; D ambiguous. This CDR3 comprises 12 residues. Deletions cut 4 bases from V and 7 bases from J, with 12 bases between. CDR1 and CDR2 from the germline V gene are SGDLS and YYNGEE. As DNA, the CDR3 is TGTGCCAGCAGCCCAGGCCTTGGAGAGCAGTACTTC. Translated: CASSPGLGEQYF.

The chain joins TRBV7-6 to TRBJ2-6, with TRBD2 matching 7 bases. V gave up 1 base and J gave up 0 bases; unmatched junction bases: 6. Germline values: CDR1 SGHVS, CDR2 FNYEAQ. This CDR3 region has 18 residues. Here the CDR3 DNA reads TGTGCCAGCAGCTTAGGGGCTAGCGGTTCCTCTGGGGCCAACGTCCTGACTTTC. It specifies CASSLGASGSSGANVLTF.

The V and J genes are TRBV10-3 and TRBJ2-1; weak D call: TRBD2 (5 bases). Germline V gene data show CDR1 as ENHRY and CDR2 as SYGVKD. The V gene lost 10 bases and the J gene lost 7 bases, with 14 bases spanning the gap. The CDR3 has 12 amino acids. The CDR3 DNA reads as TGTGCCACGGTGGAGGACCAGAATGAGCAGTTCTTC. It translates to CATVEDQNEQFF.

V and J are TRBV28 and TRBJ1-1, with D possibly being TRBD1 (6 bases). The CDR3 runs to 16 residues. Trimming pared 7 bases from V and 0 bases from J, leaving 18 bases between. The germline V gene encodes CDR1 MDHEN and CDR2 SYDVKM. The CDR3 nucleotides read TGTGCCAGCATCTGGGACACCGCCCTCATGAACACTGAAGCTTTCTTT. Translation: CASIWDTALMNTEAFF.

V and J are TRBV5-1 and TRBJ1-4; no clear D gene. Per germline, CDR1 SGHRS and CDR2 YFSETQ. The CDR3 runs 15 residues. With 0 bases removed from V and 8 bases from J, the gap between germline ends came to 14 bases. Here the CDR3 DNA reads TGCGCCAGCAGCTTGGCCGGGTCCGGGGAGGAAAAACTGTTTTTT. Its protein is CASSLAGSGEEKLFF.

The CDR3 sequence: CASSPGTIYYEQYF. CDR3 sequence (DNA): TGTGCCAGCTCACCCGGGACTATCTATTACGAGCAGTACTTC. V and J are TRBV18 and TRBJ2-7, with TRBD2 identical over 7 bases. The CDR3 length is 14 residues. Per the germline V gene, CDR1 is KGHSH and CDR2 is LQKENI. J gave up 4 bases and V 3 bases, and 6 bases lay outside the gene matches.

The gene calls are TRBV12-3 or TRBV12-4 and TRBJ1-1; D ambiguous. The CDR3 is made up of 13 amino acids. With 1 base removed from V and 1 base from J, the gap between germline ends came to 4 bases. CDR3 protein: CASSLVENTEAFF. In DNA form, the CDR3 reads TGTGCCAGCAGTTTAGTAGAGAACACTGAAGCTTTCTTT.

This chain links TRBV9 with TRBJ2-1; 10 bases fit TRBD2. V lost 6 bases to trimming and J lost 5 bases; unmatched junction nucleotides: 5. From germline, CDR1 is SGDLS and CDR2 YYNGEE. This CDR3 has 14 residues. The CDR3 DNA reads TGTGCCAGCAACCCGGGACTAGCGAACAATGAGCAGTTCTTC. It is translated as CASNPGLANNEQFF.